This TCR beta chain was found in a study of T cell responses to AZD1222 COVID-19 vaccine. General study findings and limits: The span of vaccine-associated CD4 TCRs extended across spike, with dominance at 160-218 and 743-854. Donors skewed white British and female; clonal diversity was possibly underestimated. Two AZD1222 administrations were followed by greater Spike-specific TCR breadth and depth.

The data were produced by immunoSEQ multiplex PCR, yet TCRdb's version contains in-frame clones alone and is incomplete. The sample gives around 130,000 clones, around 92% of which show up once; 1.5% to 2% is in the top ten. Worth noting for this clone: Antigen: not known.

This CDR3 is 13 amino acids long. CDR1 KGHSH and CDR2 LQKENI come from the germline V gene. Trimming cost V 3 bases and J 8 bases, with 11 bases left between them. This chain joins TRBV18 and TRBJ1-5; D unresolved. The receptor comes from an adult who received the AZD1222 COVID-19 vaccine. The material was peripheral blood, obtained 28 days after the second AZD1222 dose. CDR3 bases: TGTGCCAGCTCACCGAGGGAGAAGGAGCCCCAGCATTTT. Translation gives CASSPREKEPQHF.